The subject of this entry is one T cell receptor beta chain. The antigen is undetermined. The sample originates from a study of OX40 agonist ivuxolimab in advanced cancers. Study summary: Earlier treatment with anti-PD-1, anti-PD-L1 or anti-CTLA-4 was permitted, and 30% to 40% had received some. Three partial responders included one hepatocellular carcinoma patient and two cutaneous melanoma patients. Findings and caveats of the study: Expanded peripheral T cells had an undetermined antigen specificity.

Germline values: CDR1 LNHDA, CDR2 SQIVND (reference sequence). The CDR3 extends over 16 amino acids. V lost 6 bases to trimming and J lost 5 bases; unmatched junction nucleotides: 12. TCRdb's table, derived via immunoSEQ multiplex PCR, lists solely in-frame clones and lacks some. Found here are about 71,000 clones, roughly 93% of them singletons; the top ten hold 15% to 18%. The study sampled blood at baseline, cycle 4 day 1, and cycle 7 day 1. The chain uses TRBV19 and TRBJ1-2; 10 positions match TRBD1. The clonotype originates from an adult with an advanced solid tumor such as melanoma, head and neck, liver or kidney cancer. Specimen: CD4+ or CD8+ T cells sorted from blood, collected in a trial of the OX40 agonist ivuxolimab. The CDR3 DNA reads TGTGCCAGTAGCAGCGAAGTGGACAGGGGGTGGTATGGCTACACCTTC. It codes for CASSSEVDRGWYGYTF. Full variable domain (remainder filled in from reference TRBV19 and TRBJ1-2): DGGITQSPKYLFRKEGQNVTLSCEQNLNHDAMYWYRQDPGQGLRLIYYSQIVNDFQKGDIAEGYSVSREKKESFPLTVTSAQKNPTAFYLCASSSEVDRGWYGYTFGSGTRLTVV.